Shown below are 30 T cell receptor beta chains from a single sample sequenced in a study of blood T cell repertoires in COVID-19. Libraries were prepared by immunoSEQ multiplex PCR; TCRdb keeps only in-frame clonotypes and omits some of them. Of some 45,000 clones detected, roughly 87% appear once; the ten largest clones hold 23%. The sequencing sample was made of peripheral blood. Receptor source: a woman in her sixties or seventies with acute or convalescent COVID-19.

The chain is built from TRBV4-2 and TRBJ1-5, with 10 bases matching TRBD1. The germline V gene has CDR1 LGHNA and CDR2 YNFKEQ. J gave up 7 bases and V 3 bases, and 15 bases lay outside the gene matches. The CDR3 extends over 18 amino acids. The CDR3 nucleotides read TGTGCCAGCAGCCAGTACATTCCCGGGACAGGGGTTGGGCAGCCCCAGCATTTT. Protein sequence: CASSQYIPGTGVGQPQHF.

V is TRBV7-2 and J is TRBJ2-7; maybe TRBD1 (6 bases). With 2 bases removed from V and 3 bases from J, the gap between germline ends came to 8 bases. The germline CDR1 and CDR2 sequences are SGHTA and FQGNSA. The CDR3 consists of 13 residues. The CDR3 protein is CASSLTDSYEQYF. The CDR3 DNA sequence: TGTGCCAGCAGCTTAACGGACAGCTACGAGCAGTACTTC.

The chain has TRBV9 and TRBJ1-1; maybe TRBD1 (6 bases). The V end lost 4 bases, the J end lost 3 bases, and 13 bases lay between the germline ends. This CDR3 contains 14 residues. Germline values: CDR1 SGDLS, CDR2 YYNGEE. The CDR3 DNA follows: TGTGCCAGCAGCTACGGGACACGGGACACTGAAGCTTTCTTT. Translated, it gives CASSYGTRDTEAFF.

The chain joins TRBV6-5 to TRBJ2-3; no reliable D call. The V and J ends lost 6 bases and 3 bases respectively, with 10 bases between them. Germline-derived CDR1 and CDR2 are MNHEY and SVGAGI. This CDR3 is built from 13 residues. In nucleotides, the CDR3 is TGTGCCAGCAGGACTGGAGATACAGATACGCAGTATTTT. The encoded protein is CASRTGDTDTQYF.

The CDR3 DNA follows: TGCAGCGTTGAACTAAGGGGGGGCTACGAGCAGTACTTC. This encodes CSVELRGGYEQYF. This rearrangement joins TRBV29-1 to TRBJ2-7; TRBD2 is a possible D gene (7 bases). This CDR3 is 13 amino acids long. From germline, CDR1 is SQVTM and CDR2 ANQGSEA. Trimming cost V 2 bases and J 3 bases, with 11 bases left between them.

V gene TRBV4-3 combines with J gene TRBJ1-1, with D perhaps TRBD1 (6 bases). Trimming took 2 bases from V and 3 from J, leaving 13 bases between them. The V gene's germline CDR1 is LGHNA and CDR2 YSLEER. The CDR3 sequence is 15 residues long. The CDR3 nucleotides read TGCGCCAGCAGCCAACCTCGAGGGGGGGACACTGAAGCTTTCTTT. It encodes CASSQPRGGDTEAFF.

The rearrangement uses TRBV5-6 and TRBJ1-1; D call uncertain. The V and J ends lost 4 bases and 5 bases respectively, with 6 bases between them. The CDR3 has 11 residues. Germline CDR1 and CDR2: SGHDT and YYEEEE. The CDR3 spells CASSTETEAFF. The CDR3 DNA reads as TGTGCCAGCAGCACCGAGACTGAAGCTTTCTTT.

The chain couples TRBV3-1 (or the pseudogene TRBV3-2) to TRBJ2-5, with D unclear. The CDR3 length is 14 residues. The V gene lost 1 base and the J gene lost 2 bases, with 8 bases spanning the gap. Germline V gene sequence: CDR1 LGHDT, CDR2 YNNKEL (reference sequence). Here the CDR3 reads CASSQVRSQETQYF. For the CDR3, the DNA is TGTGCCAGCAGCCAAGTGAGATCACAAGAGACCCAGTACTTC.

The V and J genes are TRBV10-3 and TRBJ2-3; 16 nucleotides match TRBD2. Germline V gene sequence: CDR1 ENHRY, CDR2 SYGVKD. The trim removed 6 bases at V and 5 bases at J, leaving 11 bases unmatched. The length of the CDR3 is 18 residues. The CDR3, as DNA: TGTGCCATCAGCGATCCCGGGACTAGCGGGGGGGCCTTAGATACGCAGTATTTT. Translated, it gives CAISDPGTSGGALDTQYF.

This clone was counted only a few times. The DNA of the CDR3 is TGCAGCGTTGATGACCCCCCGGGGGGCTACACCTTC. Its translation is CSVDDPPGGYTF. The rearrangement uses TRBV29-1 and TRBJ1-2; D remains ambiguous. Trimming stripped 3 bases from V and 8 bases from J, with 13 bases between. The CDR3 is made up of 12 amino acids. In germline, CDR1 is SQVTM, CDR2 ANQGSEA.

The V call is TRBV15, the J call TRBJ1-6, with D unresolved. The germline V gene has CDR1 LNHNV and CDR2 YYDKDF (reference sequence). This CDR3 region has 15 residues. Trimming removed 5 bases from V and 0 bases from J, with 8 bases in between. Written as DNA, the CDR3 is TGTGCCACCAGCTTCGGGAGCTCCTATAATTCACCCCTCCACTTT. This sequence encodes CATSFGSSYNSPLHF.

The CDR3 nucleotides read TGTGCCAGCAGGGCTAGCGGGGTCCACGAGCAGTACTTC. Its translation is CASRASGVHEQYF. The V call is TRBV6-5, the J call TRBJ2-7; TRBD2 aligns across 9 bases. Germline trimming cut 6 bases from V and 5 bases from J; bases unmatched to any gene: 5. Per the germline V gene, CDR1 is MNHEY and CDR2 is SVGAGI. This CDR3 contains 13 residues.

V usage is TRBV6-2 or TRBV6-3 and J usage is TRBJ2-1, with a tentative D call TRBD2 (5 bases). Germline V gene sequence: CDR1 MNHEY, CDR2 SVGEGT. CDR3 length: 16 residues. V was shortened by 4 bases and J by 0 bases, with 13 bases between the two germline ends. The CDR3 region has the DNA TGTGCCAGCAGTTCCCCCGGACGGGGCTCCTACAATGAGCAGTTCTTC. Translation: CASSSPGRGSYNEQFF.

The rearrangement joins TRBV3-1 (or the pseudogene TRBV3-2) to TRBJ1-3; no firm D call. Germline CDR1 is LGHDT and CDR2 is YNNKEL (reference sequence). The CDR3 totals 16 residues. V was pared by 0 bases and J by 0 bases, with 9 bases between. In DNA, the CDR3 is TGTGCCAGCAGCCAAGACCGAAAGCCCTCTGGAAACACCATATATTTT. Residues: CASSQDRKPSGNTIYF.

The table lists this clone with a few counts. The chain is built from TRBV5-4 and TRBJ1-1; D remains ambiguous. The CDR3 covers 12 residues. V lost 4 bases to trimming and J lost 3 bases, with 7 bases between them. Germline V gene sequence: CDR1 SGHNT, CDR2 YYREEE (reference sequence). CDR3 sequence: CASSAGDTEAFF. For the CDR3, the DNA is TGTGCCAGCAGCGCCGGGGACACTGAAGCTTTCTTT.

The V gene is TRBV6-1, the J gene TRBJ1-6; D gene ambiguous. The CDR3 loop spans 14 amino acids. Germline lookup yields CDR1 MNHNS and CDR2 SASEGT. The V end was cut by 3 bases, the J end by 0 bases, with 3 bases between. CDR3 loop: CASSESSYNSPLHF. For the CDR3, the DNA is TGTGCCAGCAGTGAGAGCTCCTATAATTCACCCCTCCACTTT.

This chain links TRBV9 with TRBJ2-1; unclear D gene. CDR3 length equals 13 residues. Per germline, CDR1 SGDLS and CDR2 YYNGEE. Trimming cost V 1 base and J 6 bases, with 8 bases left between them. The CDR3 nucleotides are TGTGCCAGCAGCGTAACCTATTTCAATGAGCAGTTCTTC. Its translation is CASSVTYFNEQFF.

The V gene is TRBV3-1 (or the pseudogene TRBV3-2), the J gene TRBJ1-6, with 7 positions matching TRBD1. Trimming took 4 bases from V and 8 from J; bases not matched to a gene: 8. CDR3 length: 15 residues. Per the germline V gene, CDR1 is LGHDT and CDR2 is YNNKEL (reference sequence). Written as DNA, the CDR3 is TGTGCCAGCAGCCCTGGAGCAGGGGGACATTCACCCCTCCACTTT. Translating gives CASSPGAGGHSPLHF.

The CDR3 is CASSPRGPRGAFF. As DNA, the CDR3 is TGTGCCAGCAGTCCCAGGGGGCCGAGGGGAGCTTTCTTT. This sequence joins TRBV6-5 and TRBJ1-1; 8 bases line up with TRBD1. CDR3 length: 13 residues. The germline gives CDR1 MNHEY, CDR2 SVGAGI. With 5 bases clipped from V and 10 bases from J, the junction kept 9 bases outside the gene matches.

This clone has a single count. The rearrangement joins TRBV18 to TRBJ1-6; tentatively, D is TRBD1 (6 bases). Trimming took off 0 bases at V and 7 bases at J, with 7 bases between the two ends. This CDR3 has 14 amino acids. The V gene's germline CDR1 is KGHSH and CDR2 LQKENI. The CDR3 bases are TGTGCCAGCTCACCACCGGGGGCCAATTCACCCCTCCACTTT. Translation: CASSPPGANSPLHF. Combining the CDR3 with reference TRBV18 and TRBJ1-6 gives the whole variable domain NAGVMQNPRHLVRRRGQEARLRCSPMKGHSHVYWYRQLPEEGLKFMVYLQKENIIDESGMPKERFSAEFPKEGPSILRIQQVVRGDSAAYFCASSPPGANSPLHFGNGTRLTVT.

The chain uses TRBV6-5 and TRBJ2-7; D is undetermined. V shed 4 bases and J shed 0 bases, with 7 bases lying between them. The germline gives CDR1 MNHEY, CDR2 SVGAGI. CDR3 length equals 13 residues. The DNA of the CDR3 is TGTGCCAGCAGTTCCAGGAACTCCTACGAGCAGTACTTC. Its protein is CASSSRNSYEQYF.

The J gene is TRBJ2-7, the V gene TRBV19, with 8 nucleotides matching TRBD1. CDR3 length equals 16 residues. J gave up 6 bases and V 6 bases, and 16 bases lay outside the gene matches. Per the germline V gene, CDR1 is LNHDA and CDR2 is SQIVND (reference sequence). The DNA of the CDR3 is TGTGCCAGTAGCCTACAGGGGGTAAATTCTGCGTCCGAGCAGTACTTC. Translation gives CASSLQGVNSASEQYF.

V and J are TRBV3-1 (or the pseudogene TRBV3-2) and TRBJ1-6, with 9 bases identical to TRBD1. The CDR3 sequence is 16 residues long. V trimming: 1 base; J trimming: 9 bases; junction bases outside the gene matches: 7. Germline values: CDR1 LGHDT, CDR2 YNNKEL (reference sequence). The CDR3 here is CASSQAPGTGFSPLHF. CDR3 nucleotides: TGTGCCAGCAGCCAAGCCCCCGGGACAGGGTTTTCACCCCTCCACTTT.

This clone was observed once. V usage is TRBV29-1 and J usage is TRBJ2-1; D not certain. Trimming removed 8 bases from V and 2 bases from J, with 10 bases in between. Germline V CDR1 and CDR2: SQVTM, ANQGSEA. CDR3 length: 12 residues. The CDR3 DNA reads TGCAGCTTGCGAACAGCCTACAATGAGCAGTTCTTC. Protein product: CSLRTAYNEQFF.

This clone has just a few counts. The gene calls are TRBV27 and TRBJ1-5; the match to TRBD1 covers 7 bases. This CDR3 comprises 14 residues. Trimming cost V 0 bases and J 5 bases; bases outside gene matches: 1. The germline gives CDR1 MNHEY, CDR2 SMNVEV (reference sequence). The CDR3 spells CASSLSDRDQPQHF. Written as DNA, the CDR3 is TGTGCCAGCAGTTTATCTGACAGGGATCAGCCCCAGCATTTT.

V gene TRBV7-2 combines with J gene TRBJ1-2; 9 bases align to TRBD1. The germline V gene has CDR1 SGHTA and CDR2 FQGNSA. This CDR3 contains 17 residues. V shed 0 bases, J shed 8 bases, and the junction held 13 bases outside the gene matches. The CDR3, as DNA: TGTGCCAGCAGCTTAGCCCGGGCAACAGGGGGCGTCAGAGGCTACACCTTC. Protein product: CASSLARATGGVRGYTF.

The genes are TRBV30 and TRBJ2-7; the match to TRBD1 covers 9 bases. Unmatched junction bases numbered 13, after V lost 7 bases and J lost 3 bases. Per the germline V gene, CDR1 is GTSNPN and CDR2 is SVGIG (reference sequence). This CDR3 is built from 15 residues. The CDR3 spells CAFTRGGQGLYEQYF. In DNA, the CDR3 is TGTGCCTTCACCCGGGGCGGACAGGGGCTCTACGAGCAGTACTTC.

V and J are TRBV6-5 and TRBJ2-7; maybe TRBD2 (6 bases). The V gene's germline CDR1 is MNHEY and CDR2 SVGAGI. V gave up 8 bases and J gave up 3 bases, with 14 bases separating them. The CDR3 runs to 13 residues. Here the CDR3 reads CASRSGVFYEQYF. In nucleotides, the CDR3 is TGTGCCAGCCGATCGGGGGTCTTCTACGAGCAGTACTTC.

This chain links TRBV18 with TRBJ2-2, with D unclear. CDR1 is KGHSH and CDR2 is LQKENI in the germline V gene. Trimming shortened V by 2 bases and J by 2 bases, and 6 bases separated the two germline ends. The CDR3 consists of 14 residues. DNA of the CDR3: TGTGCCAGCTCACCAGGCCGAAACACCGGGGAGCTGTTTTTT. Protein: CASSPGRNTGELFF.

This clone was observed once. The chain combines TRBV15 with TRBJ2-7, with D possibly TRBD2 on 6 matching bases. The CDR3 extends over 15 amino acids. Germline CDR1 and CDR2: LNHNV and YYDKDF (reference sequence). The V end lost 0 bases, the J end lost 2 bases, and 11 bases lay between the germline ends. The CDR3 nucleotides read TGTGCCACCAGCAGAGATCTGCGGGGACCCTACGAGCAGTACTTC. This translates into CATSRDLRGPYEQYF.